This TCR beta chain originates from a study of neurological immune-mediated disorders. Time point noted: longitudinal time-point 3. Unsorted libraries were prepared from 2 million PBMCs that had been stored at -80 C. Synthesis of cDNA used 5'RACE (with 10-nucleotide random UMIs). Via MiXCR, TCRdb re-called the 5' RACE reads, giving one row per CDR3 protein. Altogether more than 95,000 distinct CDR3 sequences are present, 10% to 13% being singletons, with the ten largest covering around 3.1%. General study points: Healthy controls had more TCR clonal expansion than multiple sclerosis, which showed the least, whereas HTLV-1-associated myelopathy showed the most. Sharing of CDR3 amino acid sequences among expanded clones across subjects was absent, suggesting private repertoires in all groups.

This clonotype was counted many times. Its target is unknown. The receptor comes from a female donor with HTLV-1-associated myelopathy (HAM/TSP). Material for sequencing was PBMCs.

CDR3: CASSLPSGSTDTQYF. CDR3 coding DNA: TGTGCCAGCAGTCTTCCTAGCGGAAGCACAGATACGCAGTATTTT. This chain uses TRBV12-3 or TRBV12-4 with TRBJ2-3; the match to TRBD2 covers 7 bases. The junction had 5 bases not matched to a gene; V was cut back by 5 bases and J by 0 bases. The CDR3 spans 15 residues.